This T cell receptor beta chain derives from a study of T cells expressing NK-cell markers. Germline V gives CDR1 MGHRA, CDR2 YSYEKL. The CDR3 spans 16 residues. TCRdb reanalyzed the 5' RACE reads, giving one entry per CDR3 protein sequence and no DNA. The sample data list 150,000 to 200,000 distinct CDR3 sequences. The J gene is TRBJ2-3, the V gene TRBV4-1; TCRdb indicates TRBD2, and absent DNA this call remains unverified. The source of this sequence is a man aged 18 to 69 in good health. Sequenced input: blood T cells: a sorted CD56 or NKG2C T cell subset, CD4+ or CD8+ T cells, or bulk PBMC T cells (not recorded which). The CDR3 here is CASSQGWTNRADTQYF.